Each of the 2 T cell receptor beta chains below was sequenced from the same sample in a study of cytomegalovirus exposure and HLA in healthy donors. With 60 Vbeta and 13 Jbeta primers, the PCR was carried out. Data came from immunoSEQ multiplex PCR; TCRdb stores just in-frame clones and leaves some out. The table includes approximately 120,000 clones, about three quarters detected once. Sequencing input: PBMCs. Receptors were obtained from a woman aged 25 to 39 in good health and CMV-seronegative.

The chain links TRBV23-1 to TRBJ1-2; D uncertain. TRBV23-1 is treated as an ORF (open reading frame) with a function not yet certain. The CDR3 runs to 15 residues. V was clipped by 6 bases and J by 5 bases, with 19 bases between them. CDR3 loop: CASSPNETRVYGYTF. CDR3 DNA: TGCGCCAGCAGCCCCAATGAAACCCGGGTGTATGGCTACACCTTC.

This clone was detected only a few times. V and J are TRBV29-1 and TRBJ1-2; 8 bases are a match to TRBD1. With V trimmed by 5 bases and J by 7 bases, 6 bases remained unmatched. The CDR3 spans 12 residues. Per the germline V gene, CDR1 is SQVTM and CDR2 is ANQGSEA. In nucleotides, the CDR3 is TGCAGCGTTTCAGGGGGCGCGGGTGGCTACACCTTC. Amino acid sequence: CSVSGGAGGYTF.